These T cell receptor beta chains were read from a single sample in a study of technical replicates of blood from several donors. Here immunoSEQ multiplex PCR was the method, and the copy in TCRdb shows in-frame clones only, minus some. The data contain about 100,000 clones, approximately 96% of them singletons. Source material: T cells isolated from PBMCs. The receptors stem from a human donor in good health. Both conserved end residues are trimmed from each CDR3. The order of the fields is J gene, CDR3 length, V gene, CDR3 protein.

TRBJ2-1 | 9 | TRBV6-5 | ASSWGTGQF
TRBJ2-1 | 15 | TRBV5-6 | ASSLWGSVPSYNEQF
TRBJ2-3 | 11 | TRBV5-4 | ASRSPSTDTQY
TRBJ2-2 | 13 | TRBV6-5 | ASQSGQALTGELF
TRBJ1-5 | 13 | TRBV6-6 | ASSYGPRANQPQH
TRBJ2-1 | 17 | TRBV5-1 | ASSFNGLAGSGSYNEQF
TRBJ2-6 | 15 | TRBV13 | ASSLPGLIRAANVLT
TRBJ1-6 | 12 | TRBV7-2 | ARAGRQGDSPLH
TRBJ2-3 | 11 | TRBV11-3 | ASSFLGTDTQY
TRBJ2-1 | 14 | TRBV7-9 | ASSHKTGTRDNEQF
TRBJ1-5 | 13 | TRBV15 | ATSRDLTGDQPQH
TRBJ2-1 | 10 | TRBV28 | SSVGVSDEQF
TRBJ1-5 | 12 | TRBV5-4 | ASSLKYSNQPQH